This T cell receptor beta chain was captured in a study of chemoradiotherapy in HPV16-positive cancers. Study-wide background: Functional T-cell assays on a couple of HPV16-positive patients' cells defined candidate HPV-specific clones and common TCR motifs.

Remarks on this clone: As yet, its antigen is unknown.

Clones were read by immunoSEQ multiplex PCR, and TCRdb kept only the in-frame ones, dropping some. The repertoire holds tens of thousands of clones, with around 89% as singletons. CDR3 size: 16 residues. Trimming at V came to 6 bases and at J to 8 bases, leaving 13 bases not matched to a gene. Germline V gives CDR1 MNHNY, CDR2 SVGAGI (reference sequence). Study observations and caveats: Candidate HPV-specific clones and E7-related TCR motifs grew in tumor during treatment.

The genes are TRBV6-6 and TRBJ2-4, with 10 bases aligning to TRBD1. This specimen consisted of blood, obtained from a patient who underwent chemoradiotherapy. The sequence derives from a human donor with HPV-associated anogenital cancer. The CDR3: CASRTRRDRGRDIQYF. The CDR3 region has the DNA TGTGCCAGCAGGACCCGCCGGGACAGGGGAAGAGACATTCAGTACTTC.